This TCR beta chain was identified during a study of cytomegalovirus exposure and HLA in healthy donors listed by TCRdb under 2017. Concerning the study at large: An earlier analysis of fewer than 750 of the donors reported approximately 280 Gb of sequence data and approximately 120 million unique TCR beta sequences obtained from about 170 million T cells. An earlier analysis of approximately 640 of the donors applied high-throughput TCR beta sequencing to assess whether each TCR beta V gene segment acted as functional or pseudogenic. The aim of the study was to test whether cataloging public T cell receptors could identify signatures of past pathogen exposure. All discovery cohort repertoires had been generated on a single sequencing platform. Of the approximately 400 genotyped donors, around 81% fell in the genetic ancestry cluster associated with self-reported Caucasian donors. To predict cytomegalovirus infection status, the study brought together high-throughput TCR immunosequencing, statistical association of individual TCRs with disease status, and machine learning. Genome-wide SNP genotypes for about 55% of the roughly 670 donors were used in a later genetic analysis, which treated that subset as a discovery cohort. Class I and class II HLA loci were covered by the typing at four-digit resolution. Rather than using new phenotypic data, the later analysis identified candidate immune exposures from TCR beta sequences and from how often those sequences occurred across donors. Alongside the repertoire data, information on donor age, sex, ethnicity and CMV serostatus was compiled. The study used immunosequencing to profile the T cell repertoires of 670 or so subjects and linked those repertoires to cytomegalovirus serostatus. On average, over 200,000 unique TCR beta nucleotide sequences were sequenced per donor among 300 to 500 genotyped donors of the cohort, with 15% to 20% of those sequences being non-productive. In a later analysis, previously published TCR beta repertoires from 666 donors were re-analyzed and high-resolution HLA genotyping was added so that TCR occurrence patterns could be studied. Typing coverage differed by locus: A, B, C, DRB1 and DQB1 were typed in roughly 620-640 donors, DQA1 in 500 to 550, DPA1 in 600 to 610, and DPB1 in just under 480. Along with the approximately 600-subject first cohort, a separate validation cohort of 120 different subjects was used. About 300 gigabases of sequencing data and approximately 92 million unique TCR sequences made up an early release that covered several hundred HLA-typed donors. A few DR-DQ haplotypes were treated as single units for association and clustering because of strong linkage in the cohort. Here is what the overall study found, with its caveats: A later analysis found that most CMV-associated TCR beta chains appeared HLA-restricted, with HLA associations seemingly driven largely by CMV exposure. The authors suggested that the approach could potentially be extended to other disease states and immunological phenotypes. While some public TCRs were present in many individuals, most TCR sequences turned up only very rarely across donors. Some IMGT-functional V segments, including TRBV6-2 and TRBV6-3, could not be distinguished by the 87-base-pair reads and were therefore excluded. Broadly in line with IMGT annotations, most TCR beta V segments showed up in productive rearrangements about 90% or about 30% of the time in an earlier analysis of approximately 640 of the donors. Compared with the approximately 600-donor mean, donors in an Asian-associated ancestry cluster had fewer N-insertions in productive TCRs, according to a later genetic analysis. CMV serostatus was the only immune exposure information available for the cohort. A later genetic analysis associated a missense DCLRE1C variant with V-gene and J-gene trimming of TCR beta chains, and an independent cohort replicated the association. HLA typing was unavailable for some donors at each locus, so association tests used only the typed subset. In a later analysis, the rate of TCR association differed among HLA loci, with DRB1 alleles having the most associated TCRs and HLA-C alleles having the fewest. Because counts were too low, roughly 16 rarely observed V segments, including chromosome 9 orphons, were left out of the earlier analysis of about 500 of the donors. Sequencing depth was assumed to be roughly uniform across donors in the presence/absence analyses, though that assumption may not hold. The classifier was reported to diagnose cytomegalovirus status with high specificity and sensitivity in both the original and validation cohorts. At a false discovery rate of 0.05, a later analysis linked 15,000 to 20,000 TCR beta sequences to specific HLA alleles. A later analysis reported that several top co-occurrence clusters appeared linked to parvovirus B19, influenza, CMV and Epstein-Barr virus. Correlated functional status among segregating V segments might be attributable to linkage disequilibrium, but an unknown experimental factor could not be ruled out. In a later analysis, HLA-associated TCR beta chains were found to be more clonally expanded and to have lower generation probabilities than equally common non-associated chains. In this cohort, only TCR beta chains were sequenced, and detectable features were limited by the absence of alpha or paired-chain data. A cluster of highly shared sequence variants was judged likely to be a technical artifact of the sequencing pipeline. The study gave a list of over 150 TCR beta chains associated with cytomegalovirus. A further reported finding was that TCR beta sequences accurately predicted the HLA-A and HLA-B alleles for most subjects in the first cohort. A few of the identified cytomegalovirus-associated TCR beta chains were confirmed in vitro to be specific for cytomegalovirus antigens. When HLA alleles, especially DR and DQ, strongly co-occurred, TCR associations were difficult to assign to individual alleles.

V has 4 bases trimmed and J has 5 bases trimmed; junction bases matching no gene number 3. Taken from cysteine to phenylalanine, the CDR3 has 13 residues. The entry retains the CDR3 DNA only, 39 bases that are in frame from base 1. The germline V gene specifies MNHNS as CDR1 and SASEGT as CDR2. The cohort consisted of more than 650 healthy bone marrow donors. All cohort members were sampled while nominally healthy, although unrecorded immune exposures were likely present. The donor tested CMV seropositive and was one of the 289 seropositive cohort members. Every donor gave a peripheral blood sample, and the peripheral blood mononuclear cells from that sample were used for TCR beta sequencing. Genomic DNA was extracted from the blood cell samples with the Qiagen DNeasy Blood Extraction Kit. Comments on this clone: Its specific antigen is unknown. No base qualities exist here, and no much larger clone lies one base off it.

Library prep was done by the immunoSEQ multiplex PCR assay. For the multiplex PCR, a mixture combining 60 forward primers for TCR Vbeta segments and 13 reverse primers for TCR Jbeta segments was used. The CDR3 region of rearranged TCR beta genes was amplified from genomic DNA by a multiplex PCR assay. Amplified TCR beta libraries were sequenced as 87-base-pair reads on the Illumina HiSeq System. For the original study's pipeline: A later analysis counted approximately 74 million unique TCR beta chains across the approximately 700 repertoires, and some 12 million of these chains were shared by at least two donors. Raw reads were error-corrected and collapsed into unique sequences with a nearest-neighbor algorithm that merged closely related sequences to remove PCR and sequencing errors. CDR3 sequences were aligned to IMGT reference sequences to assign V, D and J gene segments. For a sequence to be retained, a match of at least six nucleotides was required to both a V gene segment and a J gene segment. Rearrangements were classified as productive when the CDR3 lacked stop codons and remained in frame with V and J, and all other rearrangements were classified as non-productive. Following IMGT convention, CDR3 was defined as the stretch from the second conserved V-encoded cysteine up to the conserved J-encoded phenylalanine. In an earlier analysis of 500 to 650 of the donors, sequences lacking an unambiguous match to a single V gene segment were excluded. In an earlier analysis of a few hundred of the donors, V segments were called functional above 56.7% productive rearrangements and were called segregating when the between-donor standard deviation exceeded 5%. A statistical classification framework was built to diagnose cytomegalovirus status from the catalog of TCR beta chain sequences. V and J gene assignment, in a later analysis, came from comparing TCR nucleotide sequences with IMGT/GENE-DB human TR gene sequences. In a later analysis, CDR3 sequences and most-parsimonious VDJ recombination scenarios were assigned using the TCRdist pipeline. In a later analysis, each TCR beta chain was defined by its CDR3 amino acid sequence together with its V-gene family, and reads lacking a unique V-gene family were excluded. To address suspected cross-contamination and a sequencing artifact, a later analysis removed over 500 highly shared, low-generation-probability nucleotide sequences. For each public chain, a later analysis derived a clonal expansion index from normalized ranks of inferred template counts within each repertoire. In a later analysis, generation probabilities were computed with a VDJ recombination model fitted to out-of-frame rearrangements, and the resulting probabilities were checked against IGoR. Hypergeometric tests were used in a later analysis to score TCR-TCR, TCR-HLA and TCR-CMV co-occurrence, with a repertoire-size bias correction applied to the TCR pairs. In a later analysis, false discovery rates were estimated by permuting HLA or CMV assignments 20 times. A later analysis grouped co-occurring TCRs with DBSCAN, adding TCRdist sequence similarity when clustering within HLA-allele-positive subsets. Co-occurrence clustering excluded repertoires with fewer than 30,000 or more than 120,000 public chains, plus five with anomalous nucleotide sharing. TCRdb re-hosts the immuneACCESS table, in-frame sequences only. Its copies lack some clones; in the studies checked, an unresolved V gene accounts for under half of them, and the cause for the rest is not known. V and J calls and clone size are copied from that table; D and trimming were computed from the DNA. Present in this sample are about 150,000 clones, around 80% of which were seen just once. Together, the top ten hold around 1.5% of the sample.

Recombination linked TRBV6-1 to TRBJ2-5, with TRBD2 matching 8 junction bases. Sequenced input: PBMCs. The source is a woman in her 30s in good health and CMV-seropositive. The CDR3 region reads CASSAGGAETQYF. The nucleotide sequence is given as TGTGCCAGCAGTGCGGGAGGGGCCGAGACCCAGTACTTC.